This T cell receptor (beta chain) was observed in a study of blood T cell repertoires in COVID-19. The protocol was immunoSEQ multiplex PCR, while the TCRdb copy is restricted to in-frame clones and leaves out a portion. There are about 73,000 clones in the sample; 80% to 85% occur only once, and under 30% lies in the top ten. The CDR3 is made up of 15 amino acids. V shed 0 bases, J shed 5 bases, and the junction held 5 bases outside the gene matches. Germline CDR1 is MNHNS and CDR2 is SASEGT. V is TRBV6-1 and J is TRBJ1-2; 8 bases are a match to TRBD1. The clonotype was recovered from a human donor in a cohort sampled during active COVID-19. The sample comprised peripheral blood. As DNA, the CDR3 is TGTGCCAGCAGTGAAGCGCAGGGGGCACTATATGGCTACACCTTC. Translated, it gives CASSEAQGALYGYTF.